The text below deals with one TCR beta chain. Its antigen remains unidentified. Trimming took 4 bases from V and 7 from J; bases not matched to a gene: 3. The length of the CDR3 is 15 residues. Germline CDR1 reads MRHNA; CDR2 reads SNTAGT. The sample belongs to a study of cytomegalovirus exposure and HLA in healthy donors. Study-level information: A subsequent analysis reported that the 120 validation repertoires were produced on the same platform that had also been used for the 500 to 700 first-cohort repertoires.

Notes on the study in general: Confirmation in vitro established that three CMV-associated chains were specific for CMV antigens. Some 150 TCR beta chains were listed as cytomegalovirus-associated. Cytomegalovirus status, reportedly, was diagnosed with high specificity and sensitivity by the classifier.

Method: immunoSEQ multiplex PCR; TCRdb's copy keeps in-frame clones and lacks some. The table shows some 80,000 clones, with around 96% occurring only once. The specimen sequenced was PBMCs. V gene TRBV6-4 combines with J gene TRBJ2-2; 13 bases align to TRBD2. The TCR originated in a woman aged 18-29 years in good health and CMV-seronegative. CDR3 DNA: TGTGCCAGCAGTGGACTAGCGGGAGGCGGCGGGGAGCTGTTTTTT. Encoded protein: CASSGLAGGGGELFF.